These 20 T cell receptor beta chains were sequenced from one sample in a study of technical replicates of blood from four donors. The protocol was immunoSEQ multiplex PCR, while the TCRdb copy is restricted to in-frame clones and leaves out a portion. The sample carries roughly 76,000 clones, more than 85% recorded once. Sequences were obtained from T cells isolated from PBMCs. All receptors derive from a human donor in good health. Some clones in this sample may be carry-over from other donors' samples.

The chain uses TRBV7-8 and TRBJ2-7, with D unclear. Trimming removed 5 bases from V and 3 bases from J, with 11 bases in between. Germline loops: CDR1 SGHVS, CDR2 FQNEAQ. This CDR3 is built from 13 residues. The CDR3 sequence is CASSLGLHYEQYF. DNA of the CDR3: TGTGCCAGCAGCCTGGGCCTTCACTACGAGCAGTACTTC.

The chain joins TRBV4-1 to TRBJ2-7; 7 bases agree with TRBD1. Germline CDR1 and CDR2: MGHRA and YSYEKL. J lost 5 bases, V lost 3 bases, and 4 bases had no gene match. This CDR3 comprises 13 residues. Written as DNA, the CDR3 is TGCGCCAGCAGCCATCGACAGGGAAACGAGCAGTACTTC. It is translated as CASSHRQGNEQYF.

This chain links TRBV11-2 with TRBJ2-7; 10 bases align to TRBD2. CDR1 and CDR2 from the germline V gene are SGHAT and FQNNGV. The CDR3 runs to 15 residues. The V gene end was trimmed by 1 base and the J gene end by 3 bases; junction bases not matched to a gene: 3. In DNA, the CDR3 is TGTGCCAGCAGCTTAGCTAGCGGGAGAGTCTACGAGCAGTACTTC. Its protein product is CASSLASGRVYEQYF.

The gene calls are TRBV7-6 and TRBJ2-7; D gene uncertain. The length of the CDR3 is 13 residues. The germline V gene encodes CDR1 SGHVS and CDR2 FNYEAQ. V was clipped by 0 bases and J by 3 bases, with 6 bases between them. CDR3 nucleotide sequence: TGTGCCAGCAGCTTAGCGCCCTACTACGAGCAGTACTTC. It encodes CASSLAPYYEQYF.

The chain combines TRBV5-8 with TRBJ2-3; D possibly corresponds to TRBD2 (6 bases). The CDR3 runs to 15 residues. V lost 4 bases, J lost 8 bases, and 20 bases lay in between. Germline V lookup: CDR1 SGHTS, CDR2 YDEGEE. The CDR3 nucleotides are TGTGCCAGCAGCCGAGTCCGGACCTACGGGGGTACGCAGTATTTT. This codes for CASSRVRTYGGTQYF.

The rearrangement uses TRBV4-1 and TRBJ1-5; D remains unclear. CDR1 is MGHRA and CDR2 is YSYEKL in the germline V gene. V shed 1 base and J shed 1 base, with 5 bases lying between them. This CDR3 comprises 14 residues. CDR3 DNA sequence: TGCGCCAGCAGCCAAGGTAGAAGCAATCAGCCCCAGCATTTT. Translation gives CASSQGRSNQPQHF.

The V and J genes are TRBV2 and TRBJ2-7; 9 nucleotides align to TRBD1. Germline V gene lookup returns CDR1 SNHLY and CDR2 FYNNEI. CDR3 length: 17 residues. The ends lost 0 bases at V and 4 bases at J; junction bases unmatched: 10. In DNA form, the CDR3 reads TGTGCCAGCAGTGAAGCGGGAATCGGGACAGGGACTTACGAGCAGTACTTC. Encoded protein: CASSEAGIGTGTYEQYF.

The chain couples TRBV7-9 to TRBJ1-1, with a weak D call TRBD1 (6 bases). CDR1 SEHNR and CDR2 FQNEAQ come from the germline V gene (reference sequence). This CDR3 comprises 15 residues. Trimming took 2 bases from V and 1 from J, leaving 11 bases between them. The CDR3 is CASSLPGAKNTEAFF. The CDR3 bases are TGTGCCAGCAGCTTACCAGGGGCTAAGAACACTGAAGCTTTCTTT.

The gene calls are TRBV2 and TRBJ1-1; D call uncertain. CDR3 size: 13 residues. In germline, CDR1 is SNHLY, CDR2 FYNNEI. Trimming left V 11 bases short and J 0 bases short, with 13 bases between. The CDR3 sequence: CAAGRTLNTEAFF. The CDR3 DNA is TGTGCCGCGGGGAGGACCCTGAACACTGAAGCTTTCTTT. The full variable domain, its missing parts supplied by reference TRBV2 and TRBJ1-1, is EPEVTQTPSHQVTQMGQEVILRCVPISNHLYFYWYRQILGQKVEFLVSFYNNEISEKSEIFDDQFSVERPDGSNFTLKIRSTKLEDSAMYFCAAGRTLNTEAFFGQGTRLTVV.

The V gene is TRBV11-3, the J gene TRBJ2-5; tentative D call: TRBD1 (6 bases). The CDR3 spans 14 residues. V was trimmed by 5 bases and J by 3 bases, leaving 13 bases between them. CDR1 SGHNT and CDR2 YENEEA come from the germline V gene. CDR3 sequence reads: CASSPQGLKETQYF. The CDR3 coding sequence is TGTGCCAGCAGCCCGCAGGGGTTGAAAGAGACCCAGTACTTC.

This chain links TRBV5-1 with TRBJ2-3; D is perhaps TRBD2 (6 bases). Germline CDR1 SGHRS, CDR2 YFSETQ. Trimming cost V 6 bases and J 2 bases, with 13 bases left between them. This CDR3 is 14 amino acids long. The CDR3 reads CASMSGRPTDTQYF. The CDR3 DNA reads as TGCGCCAGCATGAGCGGGCGCCCCACAGATACGCAGTATTTT.

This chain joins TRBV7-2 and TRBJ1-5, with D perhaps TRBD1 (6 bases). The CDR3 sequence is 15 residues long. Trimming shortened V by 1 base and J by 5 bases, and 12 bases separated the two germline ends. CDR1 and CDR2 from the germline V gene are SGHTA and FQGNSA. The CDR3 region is CASSLGDISYQPQHF. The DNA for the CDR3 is TGTGCCAGCAGCTTAGGGGACATCTCCTATCAGCCCCAGCATTTT. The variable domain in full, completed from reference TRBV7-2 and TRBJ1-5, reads GAGVSQSPSNKVTEKGKDVELRCDPISGHTALYWYRQSLGQGLEFLIYFQGNSAPDKSGLPSDRFSAERTGGSVSTLTIQRTQQEDSAVYLCASSLGDISYQPQHFGDGTRLSIL.

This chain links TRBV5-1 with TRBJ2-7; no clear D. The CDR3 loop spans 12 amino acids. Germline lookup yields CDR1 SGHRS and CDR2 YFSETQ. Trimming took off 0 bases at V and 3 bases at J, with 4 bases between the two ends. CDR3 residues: CASSLASYEQYF. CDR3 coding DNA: TGCGCCAGCAGCTTGGCCAGCTACGAGCAGTACTTC. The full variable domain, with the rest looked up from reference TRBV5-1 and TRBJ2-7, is KAGVTQTPRYLIKTRGQQVTLSCSPISGHRSVSWYQQTPGQGLQFLFEYFSETQRNKGNFPGRFSGRQFSNSRSEMNVSTLELGDSALYLCASSLASYEQYFGPGTRLTVT.

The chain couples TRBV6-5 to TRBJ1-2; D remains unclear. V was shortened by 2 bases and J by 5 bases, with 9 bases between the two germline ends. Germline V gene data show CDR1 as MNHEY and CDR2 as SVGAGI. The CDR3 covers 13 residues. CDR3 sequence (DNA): TGTGCCAGCAGTTACCTGGCGGAATATGGCTACACCTTC. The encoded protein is CASSYLAEYGYTF.

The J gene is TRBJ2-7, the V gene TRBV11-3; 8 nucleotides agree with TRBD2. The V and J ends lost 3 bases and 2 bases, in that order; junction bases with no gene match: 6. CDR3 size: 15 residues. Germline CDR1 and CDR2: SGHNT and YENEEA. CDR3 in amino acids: CASSLDTSGTYEQYF. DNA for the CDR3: TGTGCCAGCAGCTTGGATACTAGCGGTACCTACGAGCAGTACTTC.

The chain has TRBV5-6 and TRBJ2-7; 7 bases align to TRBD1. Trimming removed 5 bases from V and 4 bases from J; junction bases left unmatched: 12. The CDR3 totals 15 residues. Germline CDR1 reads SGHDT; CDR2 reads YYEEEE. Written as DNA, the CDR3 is TGTGCCAGCAGTTCACGTAGGGGGCTCTTATACGAGCAGTACTTC. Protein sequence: CASSSRRGLLYEQYF.

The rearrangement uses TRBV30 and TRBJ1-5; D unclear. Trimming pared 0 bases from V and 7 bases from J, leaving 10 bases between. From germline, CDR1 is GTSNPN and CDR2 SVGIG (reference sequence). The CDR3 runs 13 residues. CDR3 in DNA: TGTGCCTGGAGTGTAGTAAACGGGCAGCCCCAGCATTTT. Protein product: CAWSVVNGQPQHF.

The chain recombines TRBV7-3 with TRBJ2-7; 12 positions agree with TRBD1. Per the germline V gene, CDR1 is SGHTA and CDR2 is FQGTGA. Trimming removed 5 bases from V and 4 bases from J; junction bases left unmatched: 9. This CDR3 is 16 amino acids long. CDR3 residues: CASSLSPGQGAYEQYF. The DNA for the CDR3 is TGTGCCAGCAGCCTTTCACCGGGACAGGGGGCATACGAGCAGTACTTC.

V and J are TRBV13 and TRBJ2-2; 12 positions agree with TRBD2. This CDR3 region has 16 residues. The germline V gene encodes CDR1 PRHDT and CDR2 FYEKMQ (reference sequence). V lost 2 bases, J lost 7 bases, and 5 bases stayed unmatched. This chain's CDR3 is CASSLRLAGVVGELFF. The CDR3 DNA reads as TGTGCCAGCAGCTTAAGACTAGCGGGAGTCGTCGGGGAGCTGTTTTTT. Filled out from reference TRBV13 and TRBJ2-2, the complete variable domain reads AAGVIQSPRHLIKEKRETATLKCYPIPRHDTVYWYQQGPGQDPQFLISFYEKMQSDKGSIPDRFSAQQFSDYHSELNMSSLELGDSALYFCASSLRLAGVVGELFFGEGSRLTVL.

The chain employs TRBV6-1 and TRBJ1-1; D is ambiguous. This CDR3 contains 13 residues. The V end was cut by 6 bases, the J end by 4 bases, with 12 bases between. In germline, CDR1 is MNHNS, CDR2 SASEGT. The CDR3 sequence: CASRRGSVTEAFF. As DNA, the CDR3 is TGTGCCAGCAGACGAGGGAGTGTCACTGAAGCTTTCTTT.